This T cell receptor (beta chain) was identified in a study of T cells after yellow fever vaccination. The study made its TCR cDNA through 5'RACE template switching. That step introduced a universal primer site along with UMIs. TCRdb fed the 5' RACE reads into MiXCR, producing one record per CDR3 protein. The sample contains over 65,000 distinct CDR3 sequences, approximately 12% of which appear only once. Germline CDR1 and CDR2: MDHEN and SYDVKM. V gave up 0 bases and J gave up 6 bases, with 14 bases separating them. This CDR3 has 16 amino acids. Sequencing used CD8+ T cells not binding an NS4B(214-222) dextramer, sorted from PBMCs, obtained less than 25 days after the first yellow fever vaccination. The TCR comes from a man between 18 and 35 years old who received the YFV17D yellow fever vaccine. V is TRBV28 and J is TRBJ2-2; TRBD2 might be the D (5 bases). CDR3 in DNA: TGTGCCAGCAGTTTATGCATCTCGGGGTGGTCCGGGGAGCTGTTTTTT. Protein sequence: CASSLCISGWSGELFF.